This TCR beta chain was recovered during a study of blood T cell repertoires in COVID-19. Study summary: From the United States, Italy and Spain came samples of acute and convalescent COVID-19. In each case, the material was cDNA or gDNA derived from T cells, B-cell-depleted T cells, or PBMCs.

This CDR3 comprises 17 residues. V lost 3 bases and J lost 5, with 17 bases in between. Germline V CDR1 and CDR2: MNHEY, SVGEGT. In the authors' methods: Scientists estimated how many nucleated cells there were by amplifying reference gene primers. Using immunoSEQ multiplex PCR, the repertoire was profiled, and TCRdb retains in-frame clones only, with some absent. The V and J calls and clone size were taken over from that table, and D and trimming were inferred from the DNA. The table records approximately 220,000 clones, approximately 83% of them present only once. The sequence derives from a woman aged 60 to 75 with acute or convalescent COVID-19. Input material: peripheral blood. The chain carries TRBV6-2 or TRBV6-3 and TRBJ1-6; no reliable D call. The CDR3 reads CASSYQFFAAHNSPLHF. The DNA for the CDR3 is TGTGCCAGCAGTTATCAATTTTTTGCGGCCCATAATTCACCCCTCCACTTT.